A single T cell receptor (beta chain) is shown here with its context. Its antigen is as yet unknown. Described time point: healthy volunteer bleed at 6 weeks. The authors' total RNA extraction used unfractionated whole blood. This sample is part of a study of human T cells and chemical hapten exposure. About the research overall: Small volume differences among pooled libraries mainly caused per-sample TCR yield variation.

The library tagged each cDNA molecule with unique molecular identifiers. Each CDR3 protein is one row after TCRdb ran MiXCR on the RACE reads. The sample consists of some 78,000 distinct CDR3 sequences, over 6.5% of them appearing once. This CDR3 region has 13 residues. Trimming stripped 3 bases from V and 12 bases from J, with 17 bases between. CDR1 is SNHLY, CDR2 FYNNEI, per germline. Notes on the study in general: The number of TCRs above 1 in 1000 frequency did not change after DPC sensitization.

Sequencing used whole blood. The rearrangement links TRBV2 to TRBJ1-1; TRBD1 is a possible D gene (5 bases). The TCR originated in a male donor in good health. Some clones in this sample may be carry-over from other donors' samples. This CDR3 is CASSEGEGLATFF. DNA of the CDR3: TGTGCCAGCAGTGAGGGGGAGGGCCTTGCGACTTTCTTT.